The 29 T cell receptor beta chains in this list originate from one sample, sequenced in a study of CD8 T cells in ankylosing spondylitis (dated by TCRdb to the late 2010s). The library came from 5' RACE. These reads were obtained on an Illumina HiSeq 2500. TCRdb cleaned the public reads at Q25 with fastp, built clones with MiXCR and kept in-frame beta chains. For every CDR3 protein sequence, its rows merge into one entry that carries the most common genes and DNA. Across this sample there are under 170,000 distinct CDR3 sequences, with under 45% seen only once. The ten biggest clones cover nearly 15% of the sample. The material sequenced was synovial fluid, either unsorted or a sorted T cell fraction (not recorded which). Receptors originate from a male donor with ankylosing spondylitis.

This clonotype showed up just a few times. The chain couples TRBV12-3 or TRBV12-4 to TRBJ1-2; 9 nucleotides agree with TRBD1. The trim removed 6 bases at V and 3 bases at J, leaving 8 bases unmatched. The CDR3 spans 15 residues. The CDR3 loop is CASSLWDRVDYGYTF. CDR3 bases: TGTGCCAGCAGCCTTTGGGACAGGGTTGACTATGGCTACACCTTC.

The chain couples TRBV12-3 or TRBV12-4 to TRBJ2-3, with TRBD1 as a possible D gene (5 bases). The CDR3 is 16 residues long. Trimming took off 2 bases at V and 2 bases at J, with 14 bases between the two ends. The CDR3 protein is CASSLSGQGDTDTQYF. Written as DNA, the CDR3 is TGTGCCAGCAGTTTATCGGGTCAGGGTGACACAGATACGCAGTATTTT.

DNA of the CDR3: TGTGCCAGCAGCCTGGGACTAGCTCCCAAAAACATTCAGTACTTC. Translated, it gives CASSLGLAPKNIQYF. V usage is TRBV7-9 and J usage is TRBJ2-4; 9 positions match TRBD2. The V segment lost 5 bases and the J segment 2 bases; nucleotides outside the gene matches: 4. CDR1 is SEHNR and CDR2 is FQNEAQ in the germline V gene (reference sequence). This CDR3 has 15 amino acids.

This clonotype occurred a few times. This chain uses TRBV4-1 with TRBJ2-7; tentative D call: TRBD2 (6 bases). The V gene's germline CDR1 is MGHRA and CDR2 YSYEKL. Trimming took 0 bases from V and 0 from J, leaving 9 bases between them. The CDR3 length is 15 residues. The CDR3 nucleotides read TGCGCCAGCAGCCAAGAGCGGGGAGCCTCCTACGAGCAGTACTTC. Protein product: CASSQERGASYEQYF.

The chain has TRBV7-8 and TRBJ2-1, with D possibly TRBD2 on 5 matching bases. The CDR3 is 11 residues long. Germline loops: CDR1 SGHVS, CDR2 FQNEAQ. V lost 4 bases and J 15 bases, leaving 13 bases between the germline ends. The CDR3 loop is CASSSPEGWFF. CDR3 DNA: TGTGCCAGCAGCTCCCCCGAGGGTTGGTTCTTC.

A few counts support this clonotype. CDR3 sequence reads: CASSVEAVTEAFF. The CDR3 DNA follows: TGTGCCAGCAGCGTAGAGGCGGTCACTGAAGCTTTCTTT. The rearrangement links TRBV9 to TRBJ1-1; D gene ambiguous. Trimming stripped 0 bases from V and 4 bases from J, with 7 bases between. CDR3 size: 13 residues. The germline V gene has CDR1 SGDLS and CDR2 YYNGEE.

CDR3 in DNA: TGTGCCAGCAGTGAAGCAGGCAGGGAGTACACCTACAATGAGCAGTTCTTC. Protein product: CASSEAGREYTYNEQFF. The V and J genes are TRBV6-1 and TRBJ2-1; perhaps D is TRBD1 or TRBD2 (5 bases each). Germline CDR1 reads MNHNS; CDR2 reads SASEGT. Trimming removed 0 bases at V and 2 bases at J, with 14 bases between. The CDR3 extends over 17 amino acids.

The V and J genes are TRBV19 and TRBJ1-1, with TRBD1 matching over 10 bases. The CDR3 consists of 15 residues. V shed 6 bases and J 4 bases; nucleotides not matched to a gene: 8. Germline CDR1 reads LNHDA; CDR2 reads SQIVND (reference sequence). CDR3: CASSPRDRGVTEAFF. In DNA, the CDR3 is TGTGCCAGTAGCCCCCGGGACAGGGGTGTCACTGAAGCTTTCTTT.

This clonotype was recorded a few times. This chain joins TRBV3-1 and TRBJ1-2, with 8 bases that match TRBD1. J lost 4 bases, V lost 1 base, and 8 bases had no gene match. Germline assignment: CDR1 LGHDT and CDR2 YNNKEL (reference sequence). This CDR3 has 16 residues. The CDR3 region has the DNA TGTGCCAGCAGCCAAGGGACAGGGATTAGGACCTATGGCTACACCTTC. This encodes CASSQGTGIRTYGYTF.

This chain joins TRBV3-1 and TRBJ2-2; tentative D call: TRBD2 (6 bases). Per the germline V gene, CDR1 is LGHDT and CDR2 is YNNKEL (reference sequence). The V and J ends lost 1 base and 4 bases respectively, with 22 bases between them. This CDR3 is 19 amino acids long. CDR3 residues: CASSQVSPGLIVGTGELFF. The CDR3 DNA reads as TGTGCCAGCAGCCAAGTGAGCCCTGGACTAATAGTCGGCACCGGGGAGCTGTTTTTT.

This clonotype was picked up one time. The genes are TRBV27 and TRBJ1-2; D may be TRBD1 (6 bases). There are 17 residues in the CDR3. Trimming removed 4 bases at V and 4 bases at J, with 22 bases between. CDR1 is MNHEY, CDR2 SMNVEV, per germline (reference sequence). The CDR3 DNA reads TGTGCCAGCAGTTCGACCAGCACCAGGGGAGGAAGCTATGGCTACACCTTC. It encodes CASSSTSTRGGSYGYTF.

The CDR3 loop is CSAREPSAKNIQYF. Here the CDR3 DNA reads TGCAGTGCTAGAGAGCCTAGCGCCAAAAACATTCAGTACTTC. This rearrangement joins TRBV20-1 to TRBJ2-4; weak D call: TRBD2 (5 bases). The germline CDR1 and CDR2 sequences are DFQATT and SNEGSKA (reference sequence). The V end lost 0 bases, the J end lost 1 base, and 7 bases lay between the germline ends. The length of the CDR3 is 14 residues.

The CDR3: CASSLRPGLAGGDSYEQYF. DNA for the CDR3: TGTGCCAGCAGCCTCAGACCTGGGCTAGCGGGAGGAGACTCCTACGAGCAGTACTTC. The chain couples TRBV3-1 to TRBJ2-7; TRBD2 matches 11 bases. Trimming cost V 4 bases and J 0 bases; bases outside gene matches: 14. Germline loops: CDR1 LGHDT, CDR2 YNNKEL (reference sequence). This CDR3 is built from 19 residues.

This chain joins TRBV20-1 and TRBJ1-1; 9 bases are shared with TRBD1. The CDR3 runs to 13 residues. Per germline, CDR1 DFQATT and CDR2 SNEGSKA (reference sequence). V lost 5 bases, J lost 4 bases, and 5 bases stayed unmatched. CDR3 nucleotides: TGCAGTGCTCAAGACAGGGGGGTCACTGAAGCTTTCTTT. Translated, it gives CSAQDRGVTEAFF.

J is TRBJ2-2 and V is TRBV4-1, with a weak D call TRBD2 (6 bases). CDR3 length equals 17 residues. V was shortened by 1 base and J by 4 bases, with 16 bases between the two germline ends. Germline assignment: CDR1 MGHRA and CDR2 YSYEKL. The CDR3 coding sequence is TGCGCCAGCAGCCAAGGGCTAGCGTTTCCTCCCACCGGGGAGCTGTTTTTT. Translation gives CASSQGLAFPPTGELFF.

V gene TRBV27 combines with J gene TRBJ2-1; 7 nucleotides align to TRBD2. V lost 6 bases, J lost 9 bases, and 17 bases stayed unmatched. The CDR3 extends over 16 amino acids. In germline, CDR1 is MNHEY, CDR2 SMNVEV (reference sequence). CDR3 nucleotide sequence: TGTGCCAGCAGCCTCCTTAGCGGGCTTGGAAACTCTGAGCAGTTCTTC. It codes for CASSLLSGLGNSEQFF.

The J gene is TRBJ2-7, the V gene TRBV4-3; D gene uncertain. Trimming pared 3 bases from V and 3 bases from J, leaving 15 bases between. CDR3 length: 15 residues. The germline V gene has CDR1 LGHNA and CDR2 YSLEER. The CDR3 sequence is CASSQVLRPYYEQYF. The CDR3 region has the DNA TGCGCCAGCAGCCAGGTACTCAGACCCTACTACGAGCAGTACTTC.

This clonotype has only a few counts. The chain's CDR3 is CASSPDRGDTRYTEAFF. The CDR3 bases are TGTGCCAGCAGCCCTGACAGGGGCGATACCCGTTACACTGAAGCTTTCTTT. The V and J genes are TRBV7-9 and TRBJ1-1, with 8 bases matching TRBD1. The germline V gene has CDR1 SEHNR and CDR2 FQNEAQ (reference sequence). The CDR3 sequence is 17 residues long. J gave up 3 bases and V 5 bases, and 14 bases lay outside the gene matches. Filled out from reference TRBV7-9 and TRBJ1-1, the complete variable domain reads DTGVSQNPRHKITKRGQNVTFRCDPISEHNRLYWYRQTLGQGPEFLTYFQNEAQLEKSRLLSDRFSAERPKGSFSTLEIQRTEQGDSAMYLCASSPDRGDTRYTEAFFGQGTRLTVV.

This rearrangement joins TRBV4-1 to TRBJ1-1, with 11 nucleotides matching TRBD1. The V and J ends lost 3 bases and 5 bases, in that order; junction bases with no gene match: 8. This CDR3 has 16 amino acids. Germline V CDR1 and CDR2: MGHRA, YSYEKL. This chain's CDR3 is CASSHLYGQGATEAFF. In nucleotides, the CDR3 is TGCGCCAGCAGCCACCTCTACGGACAGGGGGCAACTGAAGCTTTCTTT.

The chain joins TRBV7-2 to TRBJ2-2; D is unclear. The CDR3 sequence is 16 residues long. Trimming removed 4 bases at V and 6 bases at J, with 18 bases between. Germline CDR1 reads SGHTA; CDR2 reads FQGNSA. The CDR3 DNA reads TGTGCCAGCAGCTCTCTGGACGCCGTGGGTGCCGGGGAGCTGTTTTTT. It specifies CASSSLDAVGAGELFF.

This clonotype was seen a few times. This chain joins TRBV7-2 and TRBJ1-6; 7 nucleotides match TRBD1. The CDR3 loop spans 15 amino acids. Germline V gene lookup returns CDR1 SGHTA and CDR2 FQGNSA. After removal of 4 bases from V and 9 bases from J, the junction contained 9 bases not matched to a gene. CDR3 DNA: TGTGCCAGCAGCTCCTCGACAGGGTTGGGTTCACCCCTCCACTTT. It specifies CASSSSTGLGSPLHF.

The chain couples TRBV10-3 to TRBJ2-2; 7 bases are shared with TRBD1. Losses at the gene ends were 10 bases for V and 3 bases for J; bases not matched to a gene: 20. This CDR3 is 18 amino acids long. The germline CDR1 and CDR2 sequences are ENHRY and SYGVKD. CDR3 protein: CATHPINDRARDTGELFF. The DNA of the CDR3 is TGTGCCACCCACCCGATAAACGACAGGGCAAGAGACACCGGGGAGCTGTTTTTT.

This chain joins TRBV5-6 and TRBJ2-2; D ambiguous. V dropped 1 base and J dropped 3 bases, with 13 bases sitting between them. In germline, CDR1 is SGHDT, CDR2 YYEEEE. This CDR3 has 16 residues. CDR3 loop: CASSLWDAGYTGELFF. The CDR3 region has the DNA TGTGCCAGCAGCTTGTGGGATGCTGGCTACACCGGGGAGCTGTTTTTT.

As concerns this clonotype: Just one base apart from a much larger clone, this may be a read error. V gene TRBV7-8 combines with J gene TRBJ2-1, with D possibly called TRBD1 or TRBD2 (5 bases each). Germline CDR1 reads SGHVS; CDR2 reads FQNEAQ. The CDR3 covers 12 residues. V dropped 3 bases and J dropped 12 bases, with 12 bases sitting between them. The CDR3 sequence: CASSFEGYVQFF. In nucleotides, the CDR3 is TGTGCCAGCAGCTTTGAGGGGTATGTGCAGTTCTTC. The variable domain in full, completed from reference TRBV7-8 and TRBJ2-1, reads GAGVSQSPRYKVAKRGQDVALRCDPISGHVSLFWYQQALGQGPEFLTYFQNEAQLDKSGLPSDRFFAERPEGSVSTLKIQRTQQEDSAVYLCASSFEGYVQFFGPGTRLTVL.

The genes are TRBV27 and TRBJ2-1; TRBD2 is a possible D gene (6 bases). Looked up from germline, CDR1 is MNHEY and CDR2 is SMNVEV (reference sequence). Trimming took off 9 bases at V and 2 bases at J, with 14 bases between the two ends. This CDR3 region has 14 residues. This CDR3 reads CASYRDSTYNEQFF. CDR3 DNA sequence: TGTGCCAGTTACCGGGACTCTACCTACAATGAGCAGTTCTTC.

This chain connects TRBV9 to TRBJ2-4, with unresolved D. V gave up 0 bases and J gave up 0 bases, with 7 bases separating them. The CDR3 has 15 residues. The germline V gene has CDR1 SGDLS and CDR2 YYNGEE. CDR3 DNA sequence: TGTGCCAGCAGCGTAGACTCCGTAGCCAAAAACATTCAGTACTTC. It is translated as CASSVDSVAKNIQYF. The full variable domain, rest sourced from reference TRBV9 and TRBJ2-4, is DSGVTQTPKHLITATGQRVTLRCSPRSGDLSVYWYQQSLDQGLQFLIQYYNGEERAKGNILERFSAQQFPDLHSELNLSSLELGDSALYFCASSVDSVAKNIQYFGAGTRLSVL.

This clonotype came up a few times. The chain links TRBV12-3 or TRBV12-4 to TRBJ1-1; D is unclear. Deletions cut 3 bases from V and 1 base from J, with 9 bases between. The CDR3 runs 14 residues. The CDR3 DNA reads as TGTGCCAGCAGTTTGAACGAGGGGAACACTGAAGCTTTCTTT. This gives the protein CASSLNEGNTEAFF.

The chain employs TRBV11-2 and TRBJ2-5, with 7 positions matching TRBD1. The V gene end was trimmed by 5 bases and the J gene end by 2 bases; junction bases not matched to a gene: 17. Germline-derived CDR1 and CDR2 are SGHAT and FQNNGV. CDR3 length: 18 amino acids. The CDR3 DNA sequence: TGTGCCAGCAGCCCTACATCCATAAACGGGACAGATCAAGAGACCCAGTACTTC. This codes for CASSPTSINGTDQETQYF.

This chain's CDR3 is CSVVGTGEEAFF. The DNA for the CDR3 is TGCAGCGTTGTCGGGACAGGAGAGGAAGCTTTCTTT. V and J are TRBV29-1 and TRBJ1-1; the match to TRBD1 covers 8 bases. The V gene end was trimmed by 4 bases and the J gene end by 8 bases; junction bases not matched to a gene: 6. The V gene's germline CDR1 is SQVTM and CDR2 ANQGSEA. The CDR3 is 12 residues long.